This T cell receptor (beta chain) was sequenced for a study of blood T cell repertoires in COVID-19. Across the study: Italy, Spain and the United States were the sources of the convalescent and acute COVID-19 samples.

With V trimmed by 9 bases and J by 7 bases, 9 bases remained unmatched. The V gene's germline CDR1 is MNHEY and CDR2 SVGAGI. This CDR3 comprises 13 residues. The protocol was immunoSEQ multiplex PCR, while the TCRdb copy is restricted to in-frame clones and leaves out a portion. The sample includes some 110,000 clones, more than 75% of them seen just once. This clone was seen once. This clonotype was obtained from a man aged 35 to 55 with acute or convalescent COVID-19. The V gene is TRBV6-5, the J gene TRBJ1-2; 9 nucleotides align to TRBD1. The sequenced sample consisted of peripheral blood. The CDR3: CARAGTGRSGYTF. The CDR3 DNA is TGTGCCAGAGCCGGGACAGGGAGGTCTGGCTACACCTTC.